A selection of T cell receptor beta chains follows, all from one sample in a study of control samples from healthy donors and cancer patients. Clones were sequenced by immunoSEQ multiplex PCR, and TCRdb holds only the in-frame ones, with some missing. The table lists under 100,000 clones, 88% of them singletons. The sample comprised blood. The receptor source for this set is a woman in her sixties or seventies in good health. CDR3s include the opening cysteine and the closing phenylalanine or tryptophan. The order of the fields is D gene, V gene, J gene, clone size, CDR3 DNA, CDR3 protein. D genes are given only for firm matches. Not all rows give a size; the values are once, few, many and, for expanded clones, a class.

>TRBD1|TRBV6-5|TRBJ1-6|.
TGTGCCAGCAGTCGGGACAGTATTTCACCCCTCCACTTT
CASSRDSISPLHF
>.|TRBV6-1|TRBJ2-2|.
TGTGCCAGCAGTGAAGGGAGGGTTGTAGCCGGGGAGCTGTTTTTT
CASSEGRVVAGELFF
>.|TRBV5-4|TRBJ2-6|once
TGTGCCAGCAGCTTGATCAAAGAGCGCCCTGGGGCCAACGTCCTGACTTTC
CASSLIKERPGANVLTF
>.|TRBV7-8|TRBJ2-3|.
TGTGCCAGCAGCTTAGGCTATTCAGGGGGCACAGATACGCAGTATTTT
CASSLGYSGGTDTQYF
>TRBD1|TRBV7-2|TRBJ1-1|.
TGTGCCAGCAGCACCCGACAGGGGCTCCCTGAAGCTTTCTTT
CASSTRQGLPEAFF
>.|TRBV2|TRBJ1-4|.
TGTGCCAGCATTCCGACCGCGCTTGTGGCGGGTGGACTGTTTTTT
CASIPTALVAGGLFF
>TRBD2|TRBV19|TRBJ2-7|.
TGTGCCAGTAGTCAAACACTAGCGAACTACTACGAGCAGTACTTC
CASSQTLANYYEQYF
>TRBD2|TRBV5-4|TRBJ2-2|.
TGTGCCAGCAGCTTGGGGCCCGTAGCGGGGGGGCGTGGCACCGGGGAGCTGTTTTTT
CASSLGPVAGGRGTGELFF
>.|TRBV30|TRBJ1-6|.
TGTGCCTGGGAGGAGGCTGGTTCACCCCTCCACTTT
CAWEEAGSPLHF
>TRBD1|TRBV6-1|TRBJ1-4|few
TGTGCCAGCAGTGAAACGGGACAGGGGGCGCGGACTAATGAAAAACTGTTTTTT
CASSETGQGARTNEKLFF
>TRBD1|TRBV7-2|TRBJ2-2|.
TGTGCCAGCAGCTACCGACAGGGGTGGGAGCTGTTTTTT
CASSYRQGWELFF
>.|TRBV5-4|TRBJ1-3|.
TGTGCCAGCAGCTTGGTCGGAGGGGGTACAGGAAACACCATATATTTT
CASSLVGGGTGNTIYF
>.|TRBV7-2|TRBJ1-1|once
TGTGCCAGCAGCCCCGGCGGCAGCCGGGGTACATGGGGGGCTTTCTTT
CASSPGGSRGTWGAFF
>.|TRBV3-1/TRBV3-2|TRBJ1-6|.
TGTGCCAGCAGCGGCCAGGGTTCACCCCTCCACTTT
CASSGQGSPLHF
>.|TRBV28|TRBJ2-7|.
TGTGCCAGCGGGGGTTTATACGAGCAGTACTTC
CASGGLYEQYF
>.|TRBV11-2|TRBJ1-6|.
TGTGCCAGCAGTTTCCGGACAGAAAATTCACCCCTCCACTTT
CASSFRTENSPLHF
>.|TRBV2|TRBJ2-2|.
TGTGCCAGCAGTGAAGCGGGGGGGAACACCGGGGAGCTGTTTTTT
CASSEAGGNTGELFF
>TRBD1|TRBV7-9|TRBJ1-1|.
TGTGCCAGCAGATTCACAGGGGGCGGGAACACTGAAGCTTTCTTT
CASRFTGGGNTEAFF
>TRBD1|TRBV5-1|TRBJ1-2|few
TGCGCCAGCAGCCGACCCGACAGGGAGTACTATGGCTACACCTTC
CASSRPDREYYGYTF
>TRBD1|TRBV4-2|TRBJ1-2|.
TGTGCCAGCAGCCAAGATTTCGGACAGGGCGAGGGCTACACCTTC
CASSQDFGQGEGYTF
>.|TRBV6-6|TRBJ1-4|.
TGTGCCAGTATAGGGTCCCTTAATGAAAAACTGTTTTTT
CASIGSLNEKLFF
>.|TRBV9|TRBJ2-6|.
TGTGCCAGTAGTCTTGGGGCCAACGTCCTGACTTTC
CASSLGANVLTF
>.|TRBV6-5|TRBJ2-1|.
TGTGCCAGCAGTCCAATGGAGGAGGCTAGCAATTTCTTC
CASSPMEEASNFF
>TRBD1|TRBV27|TRBJ1-2|.
TGTGCCAGCAGTGTGACAGGGGTCGGTTATGGCTACACCTTC
CASSVTGVGYGYTF
>TRBD2|TRBV5-1|TRBJ2-1|once
TGCGCCAGCAGCTTGGCAGCGGGGGGCGTAGACGAGCAGTTCTTC
CASSLAAGGVDEQFF
>.|TRBV2|TRBJ2-2|.
TGTGCCAGCAGGGGAACAGGGACAACCGGGGAGCTGTTTTTT
CASRGTGTTGELFF
>.|TRBV5-6|TRBJ1-1|.
TGTGCCAGCAGCTTGATCCGAGGGGACACTGAAGCTTTCTTT
CASSLIRGDTEAFF
>.|TRBV25-1|TRBJ1-5|.
TGTGCCAGCAGTGAGGGGGACAATCAGCCCCAGCATTTT
CASSEGDNQPQHF
>.|TRBV5-1|TRBJ1-4|.
TGCGCCAGCAGCTTGGGGGGCAACTTACCTGAAAAACTGTTTTTT
CASSLGGNLPEKLFF
>.|TRBV5-1|TRBJ2-5|.
TGCGCCAGCAGCTTGGCCAGTATCGAGACCCAGTACTTC
CASSLASIETQYF
>TRBD1|TRBV7-2|TRBJ1-4|.
TGTGCCAGCAGCCAGGACAGGGCGTACGAAAAACTGTTTTTT
CASSQDRAYEKLFF
>TRBD1|TRBV9|TRBJ1-5|.
TGTGCCAGCAGCACCCTCGCAGGGGGCGATCAGCCCCAGCATTTT
CASSTLAGGDQPQHF
>.|TRBV5-6|TRBJ1-1|.
TGTGCCAGCAGCCTCCACCTACCGAACACTGAAGCTTTCTTT
CASSLHLPNTEAFF
>TRBD2|TRBV7-2|TRBJ2-7|once
TGTGCCAGCAGCCAGACTAGCCACCTCCGGGAGCAGTACTTC
CASSQTSHLREQYF
>.|TRBV4-2|TRBJ2-7|.
TGTGCCAGCAGCCACTCTTCAGGGTACGAGCAGTACTTC
CASSHSSGYEQYF
>.|TRBV25-1|TRBJ1-1|.
TGTGCCAGCAGTGCCCTGGGGGGATCGAACACTGAAGCTTTCTTT
CASSALGGSNTEAFF
>.|TRBV19|TRBJ1-5|.
TGTGCCAGTAGTTTGCCCCTCGGGGTAAGCAATCAGCCCCAGCATTTT
CASSLPLGVSNQPQHF
>.|TRBV7-9|TRBJ1-2|.
TGTGCCAGCAGCCCACAGGGAAGCTATGGCTACACCTTC
CASSPQGSYGYTF
>.|TRBV15|TRBJ2-3|.
TGTGCCACCAGCAGAGGGACGAGTCCTAGCACAGATACGCAGTATTTT
CATSRGTSPSTDTQYF
>TRBD2|TRBV29-1|TRBJ2-1|.
TGCAGCTCTCGGGAGGCTTCACGAACTGAGCAGTTCTTC
CSSREASRTEQFF
>.|TRBV6-5|TRBJ2-7|once
TGTGCCAGCAGCCCGGACAGTTCTCTTAGCTACGAGCAGTACTTC
CASSPDSSLSYEQYF
>.|TRBV7-2|TRBJ2-1|few
TGTGCCTTGAGCGGTTTTTACAATGAGCAGTTCTTC
CALSGFYNEQFF
>.|TRBV6-6|TRBJ1-6|.
TGTGCCAGCAGTCCGAATCTCGGTAATTTGGGCGGCTATAGAAATTCACCCCTCCACTTT
CASSPNLGNLGGYRNSPLHF
>.|TRBV6-6|TRBJ2-6|.
TGTGCCAGCAGATCAACAGGCTCTGGGGCCAACGTCCTGACTTTC
CASRSTGSGANVLTF
>.|TRBV23-1|TRBJ1-6|.
TGCGCCGGGGTCCCCGACAGTAATTCACCCCTCCACTTT
CAGVPDSNSPLHF
>.|TRBV27|TRBJ1-1|.
TGTGCCAGCAGTCCCTCACAGGGCAGTAACACTGAAGCTTTCTTT
CASSPSQGSNTEAFF
>.|TRBV5-6|TRBJ1-1|few
TGTGCCAGCAGCGACGGGACATCCACTGAAGCTTTCTTT
CASSDGTSTEAFF
>TRBD1|TRBV10-3|TRBJ1-1|.
TGTGCCATCACTACGGGACAGCCCTACACTGAAGCTTTCTTT
CAITTGQPYTEAFF
>.|TRBV15|TRBJ1-1|.
TGTGCCACCAGCAGAGATCGGGGAGCCGGGGTTGCTGAAGCTTTCTTT
CATSRDRGAGVAEAFF
>.|TRBV12-5|TRBJ1-1|.
TGTGCTAGTGAACCACAGGGGAACACTGAAGCTTTCTTT
CASEPQGNTEAFF
>TRBD1|TRBV29-1|TRBJ1-5|.
TGCAGCGCCAGAGGACAGGGGCGAAGGCAGCCCCAGCATTTT
CSARGQGRRQPQHF